These 15 T cell receptor beta chains share one sample of origin, sequenced in a study of blood T cell repertoires in COVID-19 (TCRdb year 2020). Libraries were built with the immunoSEQ multiplex PCR assay. TCRdb mirrors the immuneACCESS table, restricted to in-frame sequences. Some clones are absent from its copies; in checked studies, under half trace to an unresolved V gene, and the reason for the others is unknown. This sample holds fewer than 150,000 clones; 84% were observed only once. The ten biggest clones cover about 13% of the sample. Sequences were obtained from peripheral blood. Receptor source: a human donor in a cohort sampled during active COVID-19.

V and J are TRBV3-1 (or the pseudogene TRBV3-2) and TRBJ2-7; TRBD1 agrees at 7 bases. V lost 4 bases and J lost 7; bases outside the gene matches: 4. CDR1 is LGHDT, CDR2 YNNKEL, per germline (reference sequence). This CDR3 has 12 residues. CDR3 bases: TGTGCCAGCAGCCGGGTCAGGGGGGAGCAGTACTTC. Translation gives CASSRVRGEQYF.

Here the CDR3 DNA reads TGCACCAGCAGCCAAGATAGCAGGGTCTTCCAGTCCTATAATTCACCCCTCCACTTT. Translation gives CTSSQDSRVFQSYNSPLHF. The chain has TRBV1 and TRBJ1-6; the D call of TRBD1 is as the table states it, not checked on the DNA. TRBV1 is given as a pseudogene. This CDR3 is built from 19 residues.

V and J are TRBV7-2 and TRBJ1-1; TRBD1 might be the D (6 bases). This CDR3 spans 13 amino acids. Trimming left V 5 bases short and J 5 bases short, with 12 bases between. Germline V lookup: CDR1 SGHTA, CDR2 FQGNSA. The CDR3 sequence: CASSQHRETEAFF. The DNA for the CDR3 is TGTGCCAGCAGCCAACACAGGGAAACTGAAGCTTTCTTT.

V gene TRBV29-1 combines with J gene TRBJ2-4; D might be TRBD1 (6 bases). V was clipped by 0 bases and J by 6 bases, with 15 bases between them. Germline CDR1 reads SQVTM; CDR2 reads ANQGSEA. The CDR3 length is 15 residues. The CDR3 loop reads CSVEDGGGDLNIQYF. CDR3 DNA: TGCAGCGTTGAAGATGGTGGGGGCGATTTAAACATTCAGTACTTC.

V and J are TRBV7-6 and TRBJ2-2; D is uncertain. Germline CDR1 SGHVS, CDR2 FNYEAQ. Trimming removed 0 bases from V and 4 bases from J, with 6 bases in between. This CDR3 is built from 14 residues. The CDR3 loop reads CASSLAPGTGELFF. The CDR3 DNA follows: TGTGCCAGCAGCTTAGCACCGGGCACCGGGGAGCTGTTTTTT. Looking up the rest from reference TRBV7-6 and TRBJ2-2 gives the full variable domain: GAGVSQSPRYKVTKRGQDVALRCDPISGHVSLYWYRQALGQGPEFLTYFNYEAQQDKSGLPNDRFSAERPEGSISTLTIQRTEQRDSAMYRCASSLAPGTGELFFGEGSRLTVL.

This chain links TRBV27 with TRBJ2-6, with TRBD1 matching over 7 bases. Unmatched junction bases numbered 6, after V lost 6 bases and J lost 13 bases. This CDR3 is 12 amino acids long. In germline, CDR1 is MNHEY, CDR2 SMNVEV (reference sequence). The CDR3 reads CASRPSGGVLTF. The CDR3 DNA follows: TGTGCCAGCAGACCCTCAGGGGGAGTCCTGACTTTC.

This sequence joins TRBV21-1 and TRBJ2-1; TRBD2, the table's D call, lacks a check against the DNA. TRBV21-1 is designated a pseudogene. The CDR3 contains 15 residues. CDR3 bases: TGTGCCAGCAGCAAAGCAGACTGGCTTAACAATGAGCAGTTCTTC. Amino acids: CASSKADWLNNEQFF.

This chain connects TRBV10-3 to TRBJ2-2, with D possibly being TRBD1 (6 bases). CDR3 size: 13 residues. The germline gives CDR1 ENHRY, CDR2 SYGVKD. Deletions cut 3 bases from V and 5 bases from J, with 7 bases between. The CDR3 protein is CAISDTGTGELFF. In DNA form, the CDR3 reads TGTGCCATCAGTGACACAGGGACCGGGGAGCTGTTTTTT.

The V call is TRBV4-2, the J call TRBJ2-3; 9 bases are shared with TRBD1. Trimming removed 0 bases from V and 5 bases from J; junction bases left unmatched: 3. The CDR3 contains 15 residues. Germline CDR1 is LGHNA and CDR2 is YNFKEQ. DNA of the CDR3: TGTGCCAGCAGCCAAGAATACAGGGGGCAAGATACGCAGTATTTT. This encodes CASSQEYRGQDTQYF.

The chain recombines TRBV10-1 with TRBJ2-3, with 8 bases identical to TRBD2. The CDR3 is 16 residues long. Looked up from germline, CDR1 is WNHNN and CDR2 is SYGVQD (reference sequence). The V segment lost 6 bases and the J segment 2 bases; nucleotides outside the gene matches: 10. The CDR3 here is CASSPGTSGDTDTQYF. The CDR3 coding sequence is TGCGCCAGCAGCCCCGGGACTAGTGGAGACACAGATACGCAGTATTTT.

This chain links TRBV4-1 with TRBJ1-2, with 10 bases aligning to TRBD1. V trimming: 0 bases; J trimming: 2 bases; junction bases outside the gene matches: 3. CDR3 length equals 16 residues. Per the germline V gene, CDR1 is MGHRA and CDR2 is YSYEKL. Here the CDR3 reads CASSQEGGQGNYGYTF. CDR3 DNA sequence: TGCGCCAGCAGCCAAGAAGGGGGACAGGGGAACTATGGCTACACCTTC.

The gene calls are TRBV10-3 and TRBJ2-5; 12 bases agree with TRBD1. Germline values: CDR1 ENHRY, CDR2 SYGVKD. CDR3 length: 14 residues. The V gene end was trimmed by 11 bases and the J gene end by 0 bases; junction bases not matched to a gene: 4. CDR3 sequence (DNA): TGTGCCGCCGGGACAGGGGGCTACCAAGAGACCCAGTACTTC. This sequence encodes CAAGTGGYQETQYF.

The table lists this clone with a count of one. V is TRBV10-3 and J is TRBJ2-1; 9 bases match TRBD1. The ends lost 0 bases at V and 6 bases at J; junction bases unmatched: 9. Germline V CDR1 and CDR2: ENHRY, SYGVKD. The CDR3 has 17 amino acids. In nucleotides, the CDR3 is TGTGCCATCAGTGAGTCTGAGCGGGACAGGGCTTCCAATGAGCAGTTCTTC. Its protein is CAISESERDRASNEQFF.

The rearrangement uses TRBV10-3 and TRBJ1-6; D remains unclear. The CDR3 consists of 16 residues. CDR1 ENHRY and CDR2 SYGVKD come from the germline V gene. Deletions cut 0 bases from V and 9 bases from J, with 15 bases between. The CDR3 reads CAISESDPGLSSPLHF. The DNA of the CDR3 is TGTGCCATCAGTGAGTCGGATCCAGGTTTGAGTTCACCCCTCCACTTT.

The chain is built from TRBV19 and TRBJ1-2, with 8 bases identical to TRBD1. Trimming cost V 6 bases and J 3 bases; bases outside gene matches: 6. The CDR3 is 14 amino acids. Germline V gives CDR1 LNHDA, CDR2 SQIVND (reference sequence). Here the CDR3 reads CASSRQGLDYGYTF. Here the CDR3 DNA reads TGTGCCAGTAGCCGACAGGGGCTGGACTATGGCTACACCTTC.